A single sample gave rise to the 23 T cell receptor beta chains below, sequenced in a study of glioma-infiltrating T cells. The iRepertoire nested amplicon-rescue multiplex PCR amplified TCR alpha and beta CDR3s from RNA. TCRdb re-called the multiplex PCR reads with MiXCR, one entry per CDR3 protein. The profile covers approximately 90,000 distinct CDR3 sequences, with approximately 22% appearing a single time and approximately 6.7% taken by the ten largest. What was sequenced was glioma tissue, nonneoplastic brain tissue, or PBMCs (not recorded which). These receptors were taken from a human donor with low-grade glioma or glioblastoma, undergoing nonglioma brain surgery, or in good health (not recorded which).

This clonotype was observed many times. The CDR3 DNA follows: TGCAGTGCTAGAGAGGAAATAGCCAAAAACATTCAGTACTTC. Translated, it gives CSAREEIAKNIQYF. The genes are TRBV20-1 and TRBJ2-4; D remains unclear. Trimming left V 0 bases short and J 0 bases short, with 6 bases between. Germline assignment: CDR1 DFQATT and CDR2 SNEGSKA (reference sequence). This CDR3 comprises 14 residues.

This clonotype was seen a handful of times. This chain joins TRBV7-9 and TRBJ2-2, with D possibly being TRBD2 (5 bases). The CDR3 is 17 residues long. Germline CDR1 SEHNR, CDR2 FQNEAQ (reference sequence). The germline V and J ends were trimmed by 4 bases and 1 base, with 16 bases remaining between them. The CDR3 reads CASSYFQTGLNTGELFF. The DNA for the CDR3 is TGTGCCAGCAGCTACTTCCAGACGGGATTGAACACCGGGGAGCTGTTTTTT.

About this clonotype itself: It may be a read error: a sequence one base away is much more abundant. The chain has TRBV14 and TRBJ2-3; D is uncertain. The CDR3 has 13 residues. The germline gives CDR1 SGHDN, CDR2 FVKESK. The V end lost 8 bases, the J end lost 2 bases, and 11 bases lay between the germline ends. The CDR3 loop is CASSPKATDTQYF. CDR3 in DNA: TGTGCCAGCTCACCAAAGGCCACAGATACGCAGTATTTT.

As for this clonotype: It may be a read error: a sequence one base away is much more abundant. The chain employs TRBV19 and TRBJ1-1; possible D gene TRBD1, 5 bases. The germline V gene has CDR1 LNHDA and CDR2 SQIVND (reference sequence). The CDR3 is 13 residues long. The CDR3 is CASSRGMNTEASF. CDR3 in DNA: TGTGCCAGTAGTAGGGGGATGAACACTGAAGCTTCCTTT.

This clonotype was found a few times. The V gene is TRBV5-1, the J gene TRBJ2-7; 10 positions agree with TRBD2. The CDR3 extends over 15 amino acids. Germline V gives CDR1 SGHRS, CDR2 YFSETQ. The junction had 1 base not matched to a gene; V was cut back by 0 bases and J by 1 base. CDR3 protein: CASSLVLAGSYEQYF. CDR3 bases: TGCGCCAGCAGCTTGGTACTAGCGGGATCCTACGAGCAGTACTTC.

This clonotype has a count of ten or more. The genes are TRBV20-1 and TRBJ2-1, with 10 bases that match TRBD2. The CDR3 runs 14 residues. Germline V gene sequence: CDR1 DFQATT, CDR2 SNEGSKA (reference sequence). Germline trimming cut 3 bases from V and 6 bases from J; bases unmatched to any gene: 5. The DNA for the CDR3 is TGCAGTGCTAGGAGAGCGGGAGGGGCCAATGAGCAGTTCTTC. Translation: CSARRAGGANEQFF.

Of note for this clonotype: A much larger clone lies one base from this, so it may be a read error. As the CDR3 is not closed by the conserved phenylalanine or tryptophan, this likely results from a read error. The V call is TRBV3-1, the J call TRBJ2-3; D is undetermined. V lost 2 bases and J lost 4, with 7 bases in between. This CDR3 comprises 13 residues. Germline V gene data show CDR1 as LGHDT and CDR2 as YNNKEL (reference sequence). CDR3 in DNA: TGTGCCAGCAGCCAAAGTCGGGCAGATACGCAGTATTGT. Translated: CASSQSRADTQYC.

V gene TRBV5-1 combines with J gene TRBJ1-2, with D tentatively TRBD1 (5 bases). Trimming stripped 0 bases from V and 7 bases from J, with 7 bases between. Germline lookup yields CDR1 SGHRS and CDR2 YFSETQ. The CDR3 extends over 12 amino acids. In DNA form, the CDR3 reads TGCGCCAGCAGCTTGGAAGGGGTTGGCTACACCTTC. Translation gives CASSLEGVGYTF.

This clonotype showed up just once. The junction does not match germline at one end; this may be a read error. The CDR3 reads CVSSEYQTAHTQYF. CDR3 nucleotide sequence: TGTGTCAGCAGTGAATATCAGACGGCCCATACGCAGTATTTT. The chain uses TRBV25-1 and TRBJ2-3, with D unresolved. CDR3 length equals 14 residues. From germline, CDR1 is MGHDK and CDR2 SYGVNS.

This clonotype was detected many times. The genes are TRBV3-1 and TRBJ2-7; D unclear. The V gene lost 4 bases and the J gene lost 1 base, with 8 bases spanning the gap. In germline, CDR1 is LGHDT, CDR2 YNNKEL (reference sequence). CDR3 length: 13 amino acids. The CDR3 DNA is TGTGCCAGCAGCCCCCCGGGTTCCTACGAGCAGTACTTC. Its protein is CASSPPGSYEQYF.

This clonotype was seen repeatedly, ten times or more. V is TRBV6-6 and J is TRBJ2-7; tentative D call: TRBD2 (6 bases). This CDR3 region has 15 residues. CDR1 and CDR2 from the germline V gene are MNHNY and SVGAGI (reference sequence). Trimming shortened V by 0 bases and J by 2 bases, and 11 bases separated the two germline ends. CDR3 in amino acids: CASSYSRSGAYEQYF. CDR3 DNA: TGTGCCAGCAGTTACTCGCGCTCGGGAGCCTACGAGCAGTACTTC.

This clonotype came up many times. This sequence joins TRBV6-1 and TRBJ2-5, with D unresolved. Germline V CDR1 and CDR2: MNHNS, SASEGT. Trimming left V 6 bases short and J 1 base short, with 9 bases between. There are 13 residues in the CDR3. The chain's CDR3 is CASRPGIQETQYF. The CDR3 DNA reads TGTGCCAGCAGACCCGGAATCCAAGAGACCCAGTACTTC.

V is TRBV20-1 and J is TRBJ2-3; 9 nucleotides line up with TRBD1. CDR3 length equals 13 residues. J lost 1 base, V lost 6 bases, and 2 bases had no gene match. CDR1 is DFQATT, CDR2 SNEGSKA, per germline (reference sequence). The CDR3 reads CSARTGGTDTQYF. CDR3 bases: TGCAGTGCCAGGACAGGGGGCACAGATACGCAGTATTTT.

The V gene is TRBV6-4, the J gene TRBJ2-4; D is unresolved. Trimming stripped 5 bases from V and 8 bases from J, with 13 bases between. The length of the CDR3 is 13 residues. Germline V lookup: CDR1 MRHNA, CDR2 SNTAGT. The CDR3 sequence: CASSLTPKDIQYF. In nucleotides, the CDR3 is TGTGCCAGCAGTCTGACCCCGAAGGACATTCAGTACTTC.

About this clonotype: At one end, the junction sequence differs from germline, possibly due to a read error. The rearrangement links TRBV4-1 to TRBJ2-3; possibly TRBD2 for D (6 bases). The germline V gene encodes CDR1 MGHRA and CDR2 YSYEKL. The CDR3 spans 11 residues. The CDR3 sequence: CASSPGDSQYF. The CDR3 DNA follows: TGCGCCAGCAGCCCGGGAGATTCGCAGTATTTT.

The V and J genes are TRBV5-4 and TRBJ1-1; D might be TRBD1 (5 bases). Germline CDR1 and CDR2: SGHNT and YYREEE (reference sequence). V shed 4 bases and J shed 9 bases, with 13 bases lying between them. This CDR3 comprises 12 residues. CDR3 sequence (DNA): TGTGCCAGCAGCAAGCAGGGTACGCAAGCTTTCTTT. Translating gives CASSKQGTQAFF.

There are a few counts of this clonotype. V gene TRBV5-1 combines with J gene TRBJ2-5, with no clear D. The CDR3 is 14 amino acids. The V and J ends lost 1 base and 7 bases respectively, with 14 bases between them. Germline loops: CDR1 SGHRS, CDR2 YFSETQ. The CDR3 sequence: CASSLTVTVMTQYF. The CDR3 DNA is TGCGCCAGCAGCTTGACCGTGACCGTGATGACCCAGTACTTC.

A few counts support this clonotype. The chain joins TRBV5-6 to TRBJ2-1; D is tentatively TRBD1 or TRBD2 (5 bases each). Trimming pared 4 bases from V and 6 bases from J, leaving 17 bases between. This CDR3 is 15 amino acids long. CDR1 is SGHDT and CDR2 is YYEEEE in the germline V gene. Here the CDR3 DNA reads TGTGCCAGCAGCCTCACCGGCAGGGCGGGCAATGAGCAGTTCTTC. It encodes CASSLTGRAGNEQFF.

The sample holds a few counts of this clonotype. The chain uses TRBV5-1 and TRBJ2-5; weak D call: TRBD1 (7 bases). In germline, CDR1 is SGHRS, CDR2 YFSETQ. The length of the CDR3 is 14 residues. V was shortened by 7 bases and J by 3 bases, with 16 bases between the two germline ends. CDR3 protein: CASATGEAKETQYF. The CDR3, as DNA: TGCGCCAGCGCTACAGGGGAGGCTAAAGAGACCCAGTACTTC.

This clonotype has a count of ten or more. This chain connects TRBV28 to TRBJ1-1; a weak D match, TRBD1 (5 bases). The V end lost 2 bases, the J end lost 7 bases, and 8 bases lay between the germline ends. CDR1 and CDR2 from the germline V gene are MDHEN and SYDVKM. The CDR3 extends over 12 amino acids. In DNA form, the CDR3 reads TGTGCCAGCAGTTTAGGGGCTGGTGAAGCTTTCTTT. This gives the protein CASSLGAGEAFF.

This clonotype was detected many times. V gene TRBV25-1 combines with J gene TRBJ1-1; the match to TRBD1 covers 8 bases. Germline V gene data show CDR1 as MGHDK and CDR2 as SYGVNS. V gave up 3 bases and J gave up 8 bases; unmatched junction bases: 11. The CDR3 covers 15 residues. The CDR3 loop is CASSEPGGQDMEAFF. The CDR3 DNA follows: TGTGCCAGCAGTGAGCCAGGGGGCCAGGATATGGAAGCTTTCTTT.

This clonotype was picked up many times. The chain combines TRBV7-2 with TRBJ1-1; no clear D gene. CDR1 SGHTA and CDR2 FQGNSA come from the germline V gene. V lost 3 bases to trimming and J lost 0 bases, with 11 bases between them. This CDR3 region has 15 residues. The CDR3: CASSFRPGLNTEAFF. The CDR3 DNA sequence: TGTGCCAGCAGCTTTCGACCGGGCTTGAACACTGAAGCTTTCTTT.

This clonotype has ten or more counts. V gene TRBV7-9 combines with J gene TRBJ2-5; 10 bases are shared with TRBD1. CDR3 size: 14 residues. The germline gives CDR1 SEHNR, CDR2 FQNEAQ (reference sequence). Losses at the gene ends were 4 bases for V and 4 bases for J; bases not matched to a gene: 3. This CDR3 is CASSSGQGIETQYF. The CDR3 DNA reads as TGTGCCAGCAGCTCGGGACAGGGGATAGAGACCCAGTACTTC.